This T cell receptor beta chain comes out of a study of blood T cell repertoires in COVID-19. Background on the study: Researchers got acute and convalescent COVID-19 samples from the United States, Italy and Spain. The cDNA or gDNA used as material had been derived from T cells, B-cell-depleted T cells, or PBMCs.

CDR1 is KGHSH, CDR2 LQKENI, per germline. The J segment lost 5 bases and the V segment lost 3 bases, leaving 9 bases of the junction unmatched. CDR3 length: 16 residues. In the authors' methods: How many nucleated cells were present was estimated from reference gene primer amplification. Assay used: immunoSEQ multiplex PCR; TCRdb lists only in-frame clones, some missing. V and J calls and clone size follow that table, whereas D and trimming were derived from the DNA. Counted here are fewer than 85,000 clones, roughly 82% occurring once; the ten biggest clones make up about 20%. Sequenced input: peripheral blood. This sequence joins TRBV18 and TRBJ1-4; 7 bases line up with TRBD1. The TCR comes from a woman older than 75 with active or convalescent COVID-19. The CDR3 reads CASSPLPTGLNEKLFF. CDR3 nucleotides: TGTGCCAGCTCACCCTTACCGACAGGGTTAAATGAAAAACTGTTTTTT.